The subject of this entry is one T cell receptor (beta chain). Its antigen has not been determined. It has no much larger one-base neighbor in the sample; base qualities were not kept. The data originate from a study of blood T cell repertoires in COVID-19 (dated by TCRdb to the early 2020s). Regarding the complete study: Samples covering the acute and convalescent phases of COVID-19 were provided by collaborators in the United States, Italy and Spain. The prospective study material was composed of cDNA or gDNA derived from T cells, B-cell-depleted T cells, or PBMCs. Subjects who had been exposed to COVID-19, were actively infected with it, or had recovered from it provided the deeply sampled blood TCRbeta repertoires that made up the dataset. The repertoires were released in a freely available public database meant as a resource for research on the immune response to SARS-CoV-2. Samples were obtained from the ongoing ImmuneRACE study (first 160 participants) and from approximately 1,200 subjects provided by 6 global collaborators. Sample metadata almost always included a de-identified subject ID, COVID-19 status, age in years and sex. Where HLA class I and class II types were available, the types were taken from metadata supplied by the sample provider, not from assay-based typing.

What the authors observed across the whole study: How much clinical and demographic metadata was included differed by source and by participant, and the metadata was provided uncurated.

From its cysteine to its phenylalanine, the CDR3 spans 14 amino acids. Only the CDR3 portion is preserved as DNA: 42 bases, with reading frame beginning at the first base. Ends trimmed: V by 3 bases, J by 4 bases; bases unmatched to a gene: 4. CDR1 KGHSH and CDR2 LQKENI were looked up in the germline V gene. TCRbeta CDR3 regions were amplified from genomic DNA by means of the immunoSEQ Assay, a bias-controlled multiplex PCR. In the source study's methods: Within the assay, amplification of reference gene primers was used to estimate how many nucleated cells each sample contained. To quantify the absolute abundance of each unique TCRbeta CDR3 rearrangement, sequence reads were collapsed and filtered. Productive Simpson clonality was computed per sample as the square root of Simpson's diversity index over productive rearrangements. TCRdb provides this immuneACCESS table in a form limited to in-frame rearrangements. Some clones are lacking; in checked studies, under half of them reflect an unresolved V gene, and why the rest are absent is not known. V and J calls and clone size follow that table, whereas D and trimming were derived from the DNA. The sample has 80,000 or so clones on record, 80% of them singletons. Around 5% of the sample is taken by the ten largest.

Each collaborating institution followed its own protocols to collect whole blood in K2EDTA tubes. For TCRbeta analysis, collaborators shipped samples in one of three forms: frozen whole blood, isolated PBMCs, or DNA extracted from either of those sample types. Recombination connected TRBV18 to TRBJ2-5, with TRBD1 matching 8 junction bases. The sequence came from an older woman with acute or convalescent COVID-19. Sequenced input: peripheral blood. This receptor carries the CDR3 CASSPDRVGETQYF. The sequenced DNA: TGTGCCAGCTCACCGGACAGGGTGGGAGAGACCCAGTACTTC.